Listed here is a single TCR beta chain. Original analysis: Estimation of nucleated cell counts relied on the amplification of reference gene primers. Assay: immunoSEQ multiplex PCR; the TCRdb copy retains only in-frame clones and omits some. The V and J calls and clone size come from that table; D and trimming were worked out from the DNA. This sample carries around 200,000 clones, about 90% of them seen once, and the ten largest clones take under 2.5%. The data originate from a study of blood T cell repertoires in COVID-19. Study context: Spain, Italy and the United States supplied samples that represented acute and convalescent COVID-19. T cells, B-cell-depleted T cells, or PBMCs supplied cDNA or gDNA.

Losses at the gene ends were 4 bases for V and 7 bases for J; bases not matched to a gene: 15. CDR3 size: 16 residues. Germline lookup yields CDR1 SGDLS and CDR2 YYNGEE. The genes are TRBV9 and TRBJ1-1, with 8 bases identical to TRBD1. This sequence originates from a man in his forties with active or convalescent COVID-19. The sequenced sample consisted of peripheral blood. CDR3: CASSPFSQGARLEAFF. The CDR3 DNA is TGTGCCAGCAGCCCCTTTTCCCAGGGGGCGAGGCTTGAAGCTTTCTTT.